This passage covers 9 T cell receptor beta chains from one sample sequenced in a study of blood T cells in healthy people across ages. Together with a sample-barcoded 5' primer, a J-beta primer mix was included in a second PCR lasting roughly 6 to 12 cycles. TCRdb independently ran MiXCR on the 5' RACE reads; one entry per CDR3 protein. The data contain about 800,000 distinct CDR3 sequences, 55% to 75% of them seen just once; the ten biggest clones take up around 22%. The sample consisted of blood. The origin of the receptors is a man aged 25 to 40 in good health.

This clonotype has just a few counts. V and J are TRBV6-5 and TRBJ2-5; 8 positions agree with TRBD1. This CDR3 is 17 amino acids long. Trimming at V came to 2 bases and at J to 2 bases, leaving 10 bases not matched to a gene. CDR1 is MNHEY, CDR2 SVGAGI, per germline. In DNA, the CDR3 is TGTGCCAGCAGTTACGCGTCTTTAGGACAGGGTCAAGAGACCCAGTACTTC. Its translation is CASSYASLGQGQETQYF.

On this clonotype: One junction end does not reproduce the germline sequence, and a read error may be involved. This chain joins TRBV6-5 and TRBJ2-5; TRBD2 aligns across 9 bases. CDR1 and CDR2 (germline): MNHEY, SVGAGI. There are 14 residues in the CDR3. CDR3 in amino acids: CVSSDGGTSETQYF. CDR3 nucleotides: TGTGTCAGCAGTGATGGGGGGACTAGCGAGACCCAGTACTTC.

This sequence joins TRBV20-1 and TRBJ2-7; unclear D gene. V was shortened by 0 bases and J by 2 bases, with 11 bases between the two germline ends. The CDR3 spans 14 residues. Germline V gene lookup returns CDR1 DFQATT and CDR2 SNEGSKA (reference sequence). DNA of the CDR3: TGCAGTGCTAGAGATTTAGGATATGCCTACGAGCAGTACTTC. Protein: CSARDLGYAYEQYF.

The chain combines TRBV6-2 or TRBV6-3 with TRBJ1-1; TRBD1 might be the D (5 bases). There are 13 residues in the CDR3. Germline V lookup: CDR1 MNHEY, CDR2 SVGEGT. V lost 6 bases and J 1 base, leaving 9 bases between the germline ends. In DNA, the CDR3 is TGTGCCAGCAGGAGACAGCGGAACACTGAAGCTTTCTTT. Its translation is CASRRQRNTEAFF.

The V gene is TRBV7-9, the J gene TRBJ2-7, with D perhaps TRBD2 (6 bases). TRBJ2-5 explains the end of the DNA better; the J call may be wrong. The germline V gene encodes CDR1 SEHNR and CDR2 FQNEAQ (reference sequence). The CDR3 sequence is 14 residues long. CDR3 loop: CASSPSAGQETQYF. CDR3 coding DNA: TGTGCCAGCAGCCCCAGTGCGGGGCAAGAGACCCAGTACTTC.

The V and J genes are TRBV2 and TRBJ2-3; 12 bases match TRBD2. V was clipped by 6 bases and J by 4 bases; unmatched bases: 2. Germline V gene lookup returns CDR1 SNHLY and CDR2 FYNNEI. The CDR3 loop spans 14 amino acids. The CDR3 DNA sequence: TGTGCCAGCAGGACTAGCGGGAGCGCAGATACGCAGTATTTT. Protein product: CASRTSGSADTQYF.

The chain combines TRBV7-2 with TRBJ2-1; no clear D. The germline V and J ends were trimmed by 5 bases and 6 bases, with 14 bases remaining between them. The CDR3 runs to 14 residues. Germline CDR1 reads SGHTA; CDR2 reads FQGNSA. CDR3 DNA: TGTGCCAGCAGCCCCCAGCCCCCGATCAATGAGCAGTTCTTC. It specifies CASSPQPPINEQFF.

The genes are TRBV7-9 and TRBJ1-1; D gene uncertain. V was clipped by 4 bases and J by 0 bases, with 3 bases between them. The CDR3 is 12 amino acids. Germline CDR1 is SEHNR and CDR2 is FQNEAQ (reference sequence). The CDR3: CASSYLNTEAFF. CDR3 nucleotides: TGTGCCAGCAGCTACCTGAACACTGAAGCTTTCTTT.

This sequence joins TRBV21-1 and TRBJ2-7; the D call TRBD2 from the table was never checked on the DNA. TRBV21-1 is listed as a pseudogene. There are 16 residues in the CDR3. CDR3 DNA sequence: TGTGCCAGCAGCAAACCGAGCGGCGGAGGGGCCTACGAGCAGTACTTC. The encoded protein is CASSKPSGGGAYEQYF.